The clone carrying this T cell receptor beta chain was counted many times. Its antigen remains unknown. These data belong to a study of early T cells in non-severe SARS-CoV-2 infection. On the study more broadly: Unsorted whole-blood RNA was sequenced in bulk, leaving chains unpaired. Findings of the study overall: The study's VDJdb matching favored anti-spike CD8 responses and missed private and CD4 specificities.

Researchers tagged individual cDNA molecules with unique molecular identifiers. TCRdb ran MiXCR on the 5' RACE reads and lists one entry per CDR3 protein. The table shows about 80,000 distinct CDR3 sequences, with around 6% occurring only once. Germline V gene data show CDR1 as DFQATT and CDR2 as SNEGSKA (reference sequence). V lost 0 bases and J lost 8; bases outside the gene matches: 1. The CDR3 spans 13 residues. The clonotype originates from an adult who was a healthcare worker with PCR-confirmed SARS-CoV-2 infection or an uninfected control (not recorded which). Sequenced: whole blood. This chain connects TRBV20-1 to TRBJ2-3; 11 bases are a match to TRBD2. The CDR3 region is CSARETSGTTQYF. In DNA form, the CDR3 reads TGCAGTGCTAGAGAGACTAGCGGGACTACGCAGTATTTT.